What follows is one T cell receptor beta chain and its context. This entry is derived from a study of blood T cell repertoires in COVID-19. The wider study: PBMCs, B-cell-depleted T cells, or T cells were the source of the cDNA or gDNA that made up the material.

Germline V lookup: CDR1 LGHDT, CDR2 YNNKEL (reference sequence). CDR3 length: 13 amino acids. Trimming stripped 4 bases from V and 12 bases from J, with 16 bases between. Source study methods: Nucleated cell number was recorded as an estimate derived from reference gene primer amplification. TCRdb's table, derived via immunoSEQ multiplex PCR, lists solely in-frame clones and lacks some. For V, J and clone size, that table is used; D and trimming come from the DNA. The repertoire consists of around 340,000 clones, with around 88% occurring once and the leading ten covering under 8.5%. The TCR was taken from a woman in her fifties or sixties with COVID-19, enrolled during active disease. Sequenced sample: peripheral blood. The V gene is TRBV3-1 (or the pseudogene TRBV3-2), the J gene TRBJ2-1, with a possible D match to TRBD2 (6 bases). The CDR3 is CASSLGSFGGQFF. CDR3 in DNA: TGTGCCAGCAGCCTCGGGTCCTTCGGGGGGCAGTTCTTC.